This paragraph covers one T cell receptor beta chain sequence. Its antigen remains unidentified. Base-call qualities are not available, and no considerably larger clone is one nucleotide away. The data are from a study of cytomegalovirus exposure and HLA in healthy donors (dated by TCRdb to the late 2010s). Context from the whole study: In an earlier analysis of around 540 of the donors, about 260 Gb of sequence data and just under 120 million unique TCR beta sequences from 150 million to 200 million T cells were reported. Genome-wide SNP genotypes for about 60% of the roughly 700 donors were used in a later genetic analysis, which treated that subset as a discovery cohort. Roughly 5 DR-DQ haplotypes were handled as single units for association and clustering, since linkage in the cohort was strong. Class I and class II HLA loci were covered by the typing at four-digit resolution. Along with the roughly 670-subject first cohort, a separate validation cohort of over a hundred different subjects was used. The study profiled the T cell repertoires of 666 subjects by immunosequencing and related them to cytomegalovirus serostatus. The genetic ancestry cluster associated with self-reported Caucasian donors included 81% of the 398 genotyped donors. The study aimed to test whether cataloging public T cell receptors could reveal signatures of past pathogen exposure. In an earlier analysis of roughly 540 of the donors, high-throughput TCR beta sequencing was used to judge whether each TCR beta V gene segment behaved as functional or pseudogenic. All discovery cohort repertoires had been generated on a single sequencing platform. About 310 gigabases of sequencing data and approximately 80 million unique TCR sequences were included in an early release covering around 650 HLA-typed donors. A later analysis re-analyzed previously published TCR beta repertoires from 660 or so donors and added high-resolution HLA genotyping to study TCR occurrence patterns. The study combined high-throughput TCR immunosequencing, statistical association of individual TCRs with disease status, and machine learning to predict cytomegalovirus infection status. Donor age, sex, ethnicity and CMV serostatus were collected together with the repertoire data. Rather than drawing on any new phenotypic data, the later analysis identified candidate immune exposures from TCR beta sequences and the way those sequences occurred across donors. Among about 400 genotyped donors of the cohort, an average of approximately 200,000 unique TCR beta nucleotide sequences was sequenced per donor, of which 15% to 20% were non-productive. The number of typed donors differed by locus: 629-630 for A, B, C, DRB1 and DQB1; some 500 for DQA1; some 590 for DPA1; and approximately 450 for DPB1. What the work shows at the level of the full study, not this receptor alone: A further reported finding was that TCR beta sequences accurately predicted the HLA-A and HLA-B alleles for most subjects in the first cohort. A later analysis found that HLA-associated TCR beta chains were more clonally expanded and had lower generation probabilities than equally common non-associated chains. Sequencing depth was assumed to be roughly uniform across donors in the presence/absence analyses, though that assumption may not hold. Because counts were too low, seventeen rarely observed V segments, including chromosome 9 orphons, were left out of the earlier analysis of 587 of the donors. The classifier was reported to diagnose cytomegalovirus status with high specificity and sensitivity in both the original cohort and the validation cohort. When HLA alleles, especially DR and DQ, strongly co-occurred, attributing TCR associations to individual alleles was difficult. Linkage disequilibrium might explain the correlated functional status among segregating V segments, but an unknown experimental factor could not be excluded. The study listed 164 TCR beta chains as associated with cytomegalovirus. Most CMV-associated TCR beta chains appeared to be HLA-restricted in a later analysis, and the HLA associations seemed to be driven largely by CMV exposure. In an earlier analysis of about 600 of the donors, most TCR beta V segments appeared in productive rearrangements about 90% or about 30% of the time, broadly matching IMGT annotations. In a later analysis, the rate of TCR association differed among HLA loci, with DRB1 alleles having the most associated TCRs and HLA-C alleles having the fewest. Because HLA typing was unavailable for some donors at each locus, only the typed subset was used in association tests. A few of the identified cytomegalovirus-associated TCR beta chains were confirmed in vitro to be specific for cytomegalovirus antigens. A later genetic analysis reported fewer N-insertions in productive TCRs among donors in an Asian-associated ancestry cluster than the roughly 700-donor mean. V-gene and J-gene trimming of TCR beta chains was associated with a missense DCLRE1C variant in a later genetic analysis, and the association was replicated in an independent cohort. Across donors, most TCR sequences were observed very rarely, whereas some public TCRs were present in many individuals. Only TCR beta chains were sequenced in this cohort, and the absence of alpha or paired-chain data limited detectable features. CMV serostatus was the only immune exposure information available for the cohort. In a later analysis, several top co-occurrence clusters were reported to appear linked to parvovirus B19, influenza, CMV and Epstein-Barr virus. Some IMGT-functional V segments, including TRBV6-2 and TRBV6-3, could not be distinguished by the 87-base-pair reads and were therefore excluded. Specific HLA alleles were associated with 16,951 TCR beta sequences at a false discovery rate of 0.05 in a later analysis. The sequencing pipeline was judged likely to have produced a cluster of highly shared sequence variants as a technical artifact. The authors suggested that the approach could potentially be extended to other disease states and immunological phenotypes.

The cohort comprised under 700 healthy bone marrow donors. All cohort members were sampled while nominally healthy, although unrecorded immune exposures were likely present. The donor was CMV seropositive and was included in the group of 250 to 350 seropositive cohort members. A peripheral blood sample was provided by each donor, and peripheral blood mononuclear cells were used for TCR beta sequencing. Genomic DNA extraction from the blood cell samples was performed with the Qiagen DNeasy Blood Extraction Kit. The library was generated by the immunoSEQ multiplex PCR assay. The multiplex PCR relied on a mix of 60 forward primers for TCR Vbeta segments and 13 reverse primers for TCR Jbeta segments. The CDR3 region of rearranged TCR beta genes was amplified from genomic DNA by a multiplex PCR assay. Amplified TCR beta libraries were sequenced as 87-base-pair reads on the Illumina HiSeq System. The study's processing was this. In a later analysis, some 80 million unique TCR beta chains were counted across the 500 to 700 repertoires, and roughly 10 million of these chains were shared by at least two donors. To remove PCR and sequencing errors, raw reads were error-corrected and collapsed into unique sequences using a nearest-neighbor algorithm that merged closely related sequences. To assign V, D and J gene segments, CDR3 sequences were aligned to IMGT reference sequences. For a sequence to be retained, a match of at least six nucleotides to both a V gene segment and a J gene segment was required. Rearrangements were called productive when the CDR3 lacked stop codons and stayed in frame with V and J; all others were non-productive. CDR3 was defined by IMGT convention, running from the second conserved V-encoded cysteine to the conserved J-encoded phenylalanine. The earlier analysis of roughly 590 of the donors excluded sequences that lacked an unambiguous match to a single V gene segment. An earlier analysis of 550 to 650 of the donors classified V segments as functional when productive rearrangements were above 56.7% and as segregating when the standard deviation between donors was above 5%. A statistical classification framework was built to diagnose cytomegalovirus status from the catalog of TCR beta chain sequences. V and J gene assignment, in a later analysis, came from comparing TCR nucleotide sequences with IMGT/GENE-DB human TR gene sequences. The TCRdist pipeline was used in a later analysis to assign CDR3 sequences and most-parsimonious VDJ recombination scenarios. A later analysis defined each TCR beta chain by its CDR3 amino acid sequence plus V-gene family, and excluded reads lacking a unique V-gene family. In a later analysis, around 650 highly shared, low-generation-probability nucleotide sequences were removed to address suspected cross-contamination and a sequencing artifact. In a later analysis, a clonal expansion index was calculated for each public chain from normalized within-repertoire ranks of inferred template counts. In a later analysis, generation probabilities were computed using a VDJ recombination model fitted to out-of-frame rearrangements, and the results were checked against IGoR. A later analysis scored TCR-TCR, TCR-HLA and TCR-CMV co-occurrence with hypergeometric tests, applying a repertoire-size bias correction to TCR pairs. In a later analysis, false discovery rates were estimated by permuting HLA or CMV assignments 20 times. In a later analysis, co-occurring TCRs were grouped with DBSCAN, and TCRdist sequence similarity was added when clustering was performed within HLA-allele-positive subsets. Co-occurrence clustering excluded repertoires with fewer than 30,000 or more than 120,000 public chains, plus five with anomalous nucleotide sharing. The clones in this table, taken by TCRdb from immuneACCESS, are in-frame only. Not every clone is retained; where verified, under half of the shortfall comes from an unresolved V gene, and the cause of the rest is unknown. V, J and clone size are those of that table, while D and trimming were read from the DNA. Counted in this sample were approximately 150,000 clones; about four fifths of them appeared once. The biggest ten clones account for 3.2% of the sample.

The germline V gene sets CDR1 to SNHLY and CDR2 to FYNNEI. Measured from the cysteine to the phenylalanine, the CDR3 is 13 residues long. The CDR3 DNA has 39 bases and is translated from base 1. V is cut back by 4 bases and J by 3 bases, with 3 bases in the junction unmatched. The TCR originated in a man between 18 and 35 years old in good health and CMV-seropositive. Material: PBMCs. Recombination connected TRBV2 to TRBJ2-7, and 7 bases in between align with TRBD1. The CDR3 region has the sequence CASSGRQGYEQYF. In nucleotides, the sequence is TGTGCCAGCAGTGGACGACAGGGCTACGAGCAGTACTTC.